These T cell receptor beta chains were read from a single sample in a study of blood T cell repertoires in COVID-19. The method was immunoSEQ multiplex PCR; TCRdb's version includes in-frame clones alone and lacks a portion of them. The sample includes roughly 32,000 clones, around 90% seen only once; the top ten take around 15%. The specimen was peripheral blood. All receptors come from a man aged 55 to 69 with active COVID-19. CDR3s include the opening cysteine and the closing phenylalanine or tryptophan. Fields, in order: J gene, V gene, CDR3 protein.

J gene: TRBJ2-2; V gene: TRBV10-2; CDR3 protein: CASSHLAGGLANTGELFF
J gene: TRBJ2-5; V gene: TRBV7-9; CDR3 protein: CASSLGTSVEETQYF
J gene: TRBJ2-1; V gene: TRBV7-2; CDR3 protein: CASSWGQGTHNEQFF
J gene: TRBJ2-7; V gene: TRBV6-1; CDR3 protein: CASSEGPGLYEQYF
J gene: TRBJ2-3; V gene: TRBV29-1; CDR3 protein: CSVSGTGGTQYF
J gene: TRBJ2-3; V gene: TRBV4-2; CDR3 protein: CASSQEWRNTDTQYF
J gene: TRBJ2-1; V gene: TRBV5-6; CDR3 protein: CASSWGLAGGNEQFF
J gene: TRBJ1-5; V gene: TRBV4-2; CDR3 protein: CASSQGATQPQHF
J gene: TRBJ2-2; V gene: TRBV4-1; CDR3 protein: CASSQLSGNWNTGELFF
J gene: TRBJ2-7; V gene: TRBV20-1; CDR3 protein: CSALYYEQYF
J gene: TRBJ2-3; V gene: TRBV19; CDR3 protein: CASTPKGRGPSTDTQYF
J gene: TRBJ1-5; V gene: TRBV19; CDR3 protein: CASSIGTGYSNQPQHF
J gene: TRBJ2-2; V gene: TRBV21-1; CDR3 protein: CASSTRPGQVLITGELFF
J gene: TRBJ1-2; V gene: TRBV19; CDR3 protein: CASRRRDSNYGYTF
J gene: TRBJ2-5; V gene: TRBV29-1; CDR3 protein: CSVEGLAGVGETQYF
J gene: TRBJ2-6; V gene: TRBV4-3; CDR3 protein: CASSQEGLAGVSGANVLTF
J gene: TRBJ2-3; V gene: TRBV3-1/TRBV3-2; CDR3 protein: CASSSSGASTDTQYF
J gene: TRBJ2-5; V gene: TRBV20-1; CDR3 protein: CSASAAGRIQETQYF
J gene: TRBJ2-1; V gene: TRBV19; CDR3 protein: CASTWTSGSYNEQFF
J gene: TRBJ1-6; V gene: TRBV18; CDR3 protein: CASSPAGNSPLHF
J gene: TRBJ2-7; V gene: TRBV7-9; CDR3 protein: CASSLGLRIGGDEQYF
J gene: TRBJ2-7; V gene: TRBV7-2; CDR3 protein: CASSLSGGANEQYF
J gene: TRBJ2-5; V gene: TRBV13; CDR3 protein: CASSPRGGIETQYF
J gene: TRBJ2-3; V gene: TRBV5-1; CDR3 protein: CASSLERDSTDTQYF
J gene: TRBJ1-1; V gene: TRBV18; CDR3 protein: CASSPSLNTEAFF
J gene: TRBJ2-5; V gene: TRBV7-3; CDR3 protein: CASSLDRGETQYF
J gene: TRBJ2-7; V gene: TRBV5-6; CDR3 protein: CASRVYRGTGDYEQYF
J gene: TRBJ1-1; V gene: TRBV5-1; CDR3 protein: CASSGPGGVNTEAFF
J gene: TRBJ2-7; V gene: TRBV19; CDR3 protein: CASSIGGRTGVYEQYF
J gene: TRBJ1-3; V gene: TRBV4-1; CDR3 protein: CASSQDSLTDTPGNTIYF
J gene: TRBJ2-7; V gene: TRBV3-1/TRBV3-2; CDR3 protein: CASSQSPGQGHEQYF
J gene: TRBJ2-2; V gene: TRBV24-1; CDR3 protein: CATSDGGFRGTGELFF
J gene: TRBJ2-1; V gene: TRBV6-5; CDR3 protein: CASSQDRGRNNEQFF
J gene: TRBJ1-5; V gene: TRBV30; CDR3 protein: CAWSPQGNQPQHF
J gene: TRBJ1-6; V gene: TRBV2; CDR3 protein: CASSGDLSYNSPLHF
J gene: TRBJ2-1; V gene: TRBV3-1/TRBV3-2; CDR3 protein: CASSQDRSGKGYEQFF
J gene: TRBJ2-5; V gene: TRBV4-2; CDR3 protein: CASSQGLQGAEETQYF
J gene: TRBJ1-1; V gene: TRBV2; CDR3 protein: CARPGQKTEAFF
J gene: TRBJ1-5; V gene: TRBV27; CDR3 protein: CASSLRGNSNQPQHF
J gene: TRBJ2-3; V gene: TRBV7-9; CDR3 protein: CASRPGVDTQYF
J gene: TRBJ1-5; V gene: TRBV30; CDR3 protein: CAWSVSTLNQPQHF
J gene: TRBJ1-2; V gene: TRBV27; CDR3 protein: CASSHAPGGDGYTF
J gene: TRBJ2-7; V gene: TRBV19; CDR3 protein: CASSLGTGGVYEQYF
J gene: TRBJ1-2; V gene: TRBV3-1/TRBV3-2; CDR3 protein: CASTPAGTNYGYTF